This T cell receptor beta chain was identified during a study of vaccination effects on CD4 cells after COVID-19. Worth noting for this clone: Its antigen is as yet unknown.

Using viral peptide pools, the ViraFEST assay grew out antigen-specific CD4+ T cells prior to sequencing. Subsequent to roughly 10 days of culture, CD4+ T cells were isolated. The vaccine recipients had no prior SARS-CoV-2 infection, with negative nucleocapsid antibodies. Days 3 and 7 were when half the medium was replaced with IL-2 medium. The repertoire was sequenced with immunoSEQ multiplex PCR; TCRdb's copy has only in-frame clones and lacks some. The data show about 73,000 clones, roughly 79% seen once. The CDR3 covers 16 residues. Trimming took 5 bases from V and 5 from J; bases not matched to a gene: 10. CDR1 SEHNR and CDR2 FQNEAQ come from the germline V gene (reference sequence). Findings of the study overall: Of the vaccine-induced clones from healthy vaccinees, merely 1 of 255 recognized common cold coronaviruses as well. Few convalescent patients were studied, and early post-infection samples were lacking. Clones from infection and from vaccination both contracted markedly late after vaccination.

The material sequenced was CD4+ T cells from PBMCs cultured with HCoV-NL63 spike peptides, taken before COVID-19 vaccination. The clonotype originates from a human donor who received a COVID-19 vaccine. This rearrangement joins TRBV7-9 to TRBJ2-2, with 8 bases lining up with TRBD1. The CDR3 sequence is CASSPPGGLRTGELFF. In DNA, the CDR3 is TGTGCCAGCAGCCCCCCAGGGGGCCTCAGAACCGGGGAGCTGTTTTTT.